Sequencing of this T cell receptor beta chain was carried out in a study of blood T cells in healthy people across ages. Peripheral blood was drawn, roughly 10 milliliters per donor. Together with a sample-barcoded 5' primer, a J-beta primer mix was included in a second PCR lasting roughly 6 to 12 cycles. From the 5' RACE reads, TCRdb called clonotypes with MiXCR, one entry per CDR3 protein. The table includes around 1,700,000 distinct CDR3 sequences, about 28% detected once. This clonotype was seen more than once but under ten times. Being one base from a much bigger clone, this may be a read error. The germline V gene has CDR1 SEHNR and CDR2 FQNEAQ (reference sequence). The CDR3 runs 18 residues.

Input material: blood. The chain combines TRBV7-9 with TRBJ2-4; D is possibly TRBD1 (6 bases). The DNA end lines up better with TRBJ2-7; the J call may be wrong. This sequence originates from a woman aged 30 to 39 in good health. CDR3 in DNA: TGTGCCAGCAGCTTATTCCCCCAGATGAGGGACAACTCCTACGAGCAGTACTTC. As protein: CASSLFPQMRDNSYEQYF.